The 24 T cell receptor beta chains listed next were all sequenced from one sample in a study of CXCR3-negative and CXCR3-positive naive CD8 T cells. UMI-tagged TRB cDNA libraries were built via 5' RACE. TCRdb reworked the 5' RACE reads into one entry per CDR3 protein, no DNA. In all, the sample yields under 45,000 distinct CDR3 sequences. The sequenced material came from memory CD8+ T cells from blood. Every receptor here comes from a human donor in good health. Some clones in this sample may be carry-over from other donors' samples.

V gene TRBV29-1 combines with J gene TRBJ2-1; TCRdb selects TRBD2, and the lack of DNA leaves this call unchecked. CDR3 length: 14 residues. CDR1 is SQVTM, CDR2 ANQGSEA, per germline. The CDR3: CSVELAVVYNEQFF.

The V call is TRBV7-9, the J call TRBJ2-7; TCRdb proposes TRBD1, but this gene call is untestable without DNA. This CDR3 is built from 17 residues. Germline V CDR1 and CDR2: SEHNR, FQNEAQ (reference sequence). This CDR3 reads CASSFTSGGGTVYEQYF.

This CDR3 reads CASSLAGGIDEQYF. The rearrangement uses TRBV5-1 and TRBJ2-7; there is no DNA to check the TCRdb D call of TRBD1. The CDR3 length is 14 residues. Germline CDR1 SGHRS, CDR2 YFSETQ. The entire variable domain, with the rest obtained from reference TRBV5-1 and TRBJ2-7, is as follows: KAGVTQTPRYLIKTRGQQVTLSCSPISGHRSVSWYQQTPGQGLQFLFEYFSETQRNKGNFPGRFSGRQFSNSRSEMNVSTLELGDSALYLCASSLAGGIDEQYFGPGTRLTVT.

The rearrangement links TRBV4-2 to TRBJ2-1; TCRdb indicates TRBD2, and absent DNA this call remains unverified. The CDR3 sequence is 16 residues long. CDR1 is LGHNA, CDR2 YNFKEQ, per germline. The CDR3 reads CASSQELAGGTDEQFF.

This chain uses TRBV29-1 with TRBJ2-1; TCRdb reports TRBD2, a call that lacks DNA to check it against. Germline V lookup: CDR1 SQVTM, CDR2 ANQGSEA. The CDR3 runs 11 residues. CDR3 sequence: CSVARLDEQFF.

J is TRBJ2-1 and V is TRBV7-2; TCRdb indicates TRBD2, and absent DNA this call remains unverified. Germline V CDR1 and CDR2: SGHTA, FQGNSA. The CDR3 consists of 16 residues. The CDR3 loop reads CASSLNSGDSYNEQFF.

The chain has TRBV28 and TRBJ2-5. The germline V gene encodes CDR1 MDHEN and CDR2 SYDVKM. The CDR3 runs 14 residues. The CDR3 here is CASSGNRVQETQYF.

V gene TRBV29-1 combines with J gene TRBJ2-7; without DNA, the TCRdb call of TRBD2 cannot be checked. This CDR3 comprises 12 residues. The germline gives CDR1 SQVTM, CDR2 ANQGSEA. This CDR3 is CSVAGLFYEQYF.

The genes are TRBV29-1 and TRBJ2-5; TCRdb gives TRBD1 as the D gene, but with no DNA this cannot be confirmed. The CDR3 loop spans 17 amino acids. Looked up from germline, CDR1 is SQVTM and CDR2 is ANQGSEA. CDR3: CSVVPLSDTGKQETQYF. Combining the CDR3 with reference TRBV29-1 and TRBJ2-5 gives the whole variable domain SAVISQKPSRDICQRGTSLTIQCQVDSQVTMMFWYRQQPGQSLTLIATANQGSEATYESGFVIDKFPISRPNLTFSTLTVSNMSPEDSSIYLCSVVPLSDTGKQETQYFGPGTRLLVL.

The chain carries TRBV5-1 and TRBJ2-4; there is no DNA to check the TCRdb D call of TRBD1. This CDR3 comprises 16 residues. Germline V lookup: CDR1 SGHRS, CDR2 YFSETQ. The CDR3 loop reads CASSLPTGLAKNIQYF.

V usage is TRBV7-9 and J usage is TRBJ2-3; TCRdb designates TRBD2, a call that cannot be tested without DNA. Per the germline V gene, CDR1 is SEHNR and CDR2 is FQNEAQ (reference sequence). CDR3 length equals 15 residues. The CDR3 loop reads CASSFPGGPTDTQYF.

The V gene is TRBV7-9, the J gene TRBJ2-3; TCRdb picks TRBD1, but there is no DNA to check that call. Germline lookup yields CDR1 SEHNR and CDR2 FQNEAQ (reference sequence). The CDR3 spans 17 residues. The chain's CDR3 is CASSFPGTQMDTDTQYF.

This clonotype ranks as medium-sized in terms of frequency. The V and J genes are TRBV9 and TRBJ1-1. Germline-derived CDR1 and CDR2 are SGDLS and YYNGEE. This CDR3 spans 13 amino acids. The CDR3 here is CASSVGVQAIAFF.

The rearrangement uses TRBV4-2 and TRBJ2-2; the D gene TCRdb calls, TRBD2, cannot be checked with no DNA. The CDR3 has 15 residues. CDR1 and CDR2 (germline): LGHNA, YNFKEQ. The CDR3 loop reads CASSQLAGGTGELFF.

V is TRBV6-1 and J is TRBJ2-5; TCRdb reports TRBD1, a call that lacks DNA to check it against. The CDR3 has 16 residues. The V gene's germline CDR1 is MNHNS and CDR2 SASEGT. The chain's CDR3 is CASSEAGTGYLETQYF.

J is TRBJ2-3 and V is TRBV7-8; TCRdb's D call, TRBD1, is unchecked because there is no DNA. CDR1 is SGHVS and CDR2 is FQNEAQ in the germline V gene. The CDR3 totals 16 residues. The CDR3 sequence is CASRRTGGLVIDTQYF.

This chain joins TRBV3-1 and TRBJ2-5; TCRdb's D call, TRBD1, is unchecked because there is no DNA. Germline CDR1 LGHDT, CDR2 YNNKEL (reference sequence). CDR3 length: 15 residues. The CDR3 sequence is CASSQDTGIGETQYF.

V and J are TRBV10-2 and TRBJ2-5. CDR1 and CDR2 from the germline V gene are WSHSY and SAAADI. This CDR3 has 14 amino acids. CDR3 in amino acids: CASTPLSAQETQYF.

V is TRBV6-5 and J is TRBJ2-5. The CDR3 is made up of 13 amino acids. CDR1 MNHEY and CDR2 SVGAGI come from the germline V gene. The CDR3 reads CASSYRAGETQYF.

This chain joins TRBV6-2 or TRBV6-3 and TRBJ2-1; TCRdb returns TRBD1, unconfirmable since there is no DNA. This CDR3 comprises 15 residues. The V gene's germline CDR1 is MNHEY and CDR2 SVGEGT. The CDR3 here is CASTPGGLEYNEQFF.

The chain carries TRBV7-6 and TRBJ2-2; TCRdb proposes TRBD1, but this gene call is untestable without DNA. This CDR3 is built from 18 residues. Germline CDR1 and CDR2: SGHVS and FNYEAQ. This CDR3 is CASSKQVLEPTNTGELFF.

This chain joins TRBV5-1 and TRBJ2-7; TCRdb's assignment of TRBD1 cannot be checked, as there is no DNA. Looked up from germline, CDR1 is SGHRS and CDR2 is YFSETQ. The CDR3 consists of 14 residues. The CDR3 spells CASSLASGGDEQYF.

CDR3 sequence: CASSFFERSSYNSPLHF. The chain has TRBV7-2 and TRBJ1-6. This CDR3 spans 17 amino acids. Germline loops: CDR1 SGHTA, CDR2 FQGNSA.

CDR3 residues: CASSLWAGEEQYF. V gene TRBV28 combines with J gene TRBJ2-7. Germline V gene lookup returns CDR1 MDHEN and CDR2 SYDVKM. There are 13 residues in the CDR3.